Following are 31 T cell receptor beta chains from one sample sequenced in a study of T cell responses to AZD1222 COVID-19 vaccine. Sequenced by immunoSEQ multiplex PCR; TCRdb stores in-frame clones only, minus some. The table has some 150,000 clones, approximately 90% seen once. The sequencing used peripheral blood, collected on day 0 of MenACWY control vaccination. The source of these receptors is an adult in good health.

CDR3 bases: TGTGCCAGCAGCTTCGGGAGGAAGGGCAATCAGCCCCAGCATTTT. This sequence encodes CASSFGRKGNQPQHF. The rearrangement uses TRBV5-6 and TRBJ1-5; D ambiguous. Germline V gene lookup returns CDR1 SGHDT and CDR2 YYEEEE. The CDR3 extends over 15 amino acids. V shed 2 bases and J shed 2 bases, with 11 bases lying between them.

This chain connects TRBV6-5 to TRBJ1-2; 7 bases are shared with TRBD1. Germline V CDR1 and CDR2: MNHEY, SVGAGI. V lost 5 bases to trimming and J lost 5 bases; unmatched junction nucleotides: 11. There are 15 residues in the CDR3. The CDR3 region is CASSKGTAGTYGYTF. CDR3 nucleotides: TGTGCCAGCAGTAAGGGGACAGCCGGAACTTATGGCTACACCTTC.

The sample holds one count of this clone. The chain uses TRBV7-9 and TRBJ2-3; D gene unclear. This CDR3 has 14 amino acids. Germline V gene lookup returns CDR1 SEHNR and CDR2 FQNEAQ (reference sequence). Deletions cut 3 bases from V and 0 bases from J, with 7 bases between. The DNA of the CDR3 is TGTGCCAGCAGCTTGGGGTTTAGCACAGATACGCAGTATTTT. This translates into CASSLGFSTDTQYF.

The chain employs TRBV19 and TRBJ2-1; 9 positions match TRBD2. The CDR3 is 16 amino acids. Germline assignment: CDR1 LNHDA and CDR2 SQIVND (reference sequence). Unmatched junction bases numbered 5, after V lost 1 base and J lost 4 bases. CDR3 nucleotides: TGTGCCAGTAGTATAGGCTTGACTAGCGGATACAATGAGCAGTTCTTC. Residues: CASSIGLTSGYNEQFF.

A single count supports this clone. The V call is TRBV7-2, the J call TRBJ1-2; D unclear. The CDR3 consists of 13 residues. The ends were cut back, 5 bases at V and 4 bases at J, with 11 bases in the middle. Germline values: CDR1 SGHTA, CDR2 FQGNSA. The DNA for the CDR3 is TGTGCCAGCAGCGCCGGACGGACCTATGGCTACACCTTC. Amino acids: CASSAGRTYGYTF.

The CDR3 DNA reads TGTGCCAGCAGCCACGCAAATCGGGATGAAGCTTTCTTT. It codes for CASSHANRDEAFF. The V gene is TRBV5-4, the J gene TRBJ1-1; the D is unclear. V was clipped by 4 bases and J by 7 bases, with 14 bases between them. The germline V gene has CDR1 SGHNT and CDR2 YYREEE (reference sequence). This CDR3 comprises 13 residues.

Turning to this clone: This sample also contains other DNA sequences that code for the same CDR3. The chain employs TRBV28 and TRBJ1-1; D unclear. Trimming took off 6 bases at V and 6 bases at J, with 8 bases between the two ends. Germline CDR1 and CDR2: MDHEN and SYDVKM. The CDR3 contains 11 residues. CDR3 DNA sequence: TGTGCCAGCAGGGGGAGGCCTGAAGCTTTCTTT. Protein sequence: CASRGRPEAFF.

This clone was counted once. V usage is TRBV27 and J usage is TRBJ1-1; TRBD1 aligns across 7 bases. Trimming removed 0 bases from V and 0 bases from J; junction bases left unmatched: 4. Per the germline V gene, CDR1 is MNHEY and CDR2 is SMNVEV (reference sequence). The CDR3 extends over 16 amino acids. The CDR3 loop is CASSLSRGLLNTEAFF. The CDR3 region has the DNA TGTGCCAGCAGTTTATCGAGGGGGCTCTTGAACACTGAAGCTTTCTTT.

The gene calls are TRBV28 and TRBJ2-4, with a tentative D call TRBD1 (6 bases). The V gene's germline CDR1 is MDHEN and CDR2 SYDVKM. V lost 2 bases, J lost 6 bases, and 20 bases lay in between. This CDR3 has 17 amino acids. The CDR3 here is CASSLVLSRDTANIQYF. CDR3 nucleotides: TGTGCCAGCAGTTTAGTCCTCTCCCGGGACACTGCAAACATTCAGTACTTC.

This CDR3 reads CASSTKTSGRANEQFF. The CDR3 nucleotides read TGTGCCAGCAGTACTAAGACTAGCGGGAGGGCGAATGAGCAGTTCTTC. The chain recombines TRBV27 with TRBJ2-1, with 14 bases identical to TRBD2. V gave up 5 bases and J gave up 7 bases; unmatched junction bases: 7. The CDR3 loop spans 16 amino acids. From germline, CDR1 is MNHEY and CDR2 SMNVEV (reference sequence).

The chain recombines TRBV29-1 with TRBJ2-1; TRBD2 aligns across 10 bases. The J segment lost 8 bases and the V segment lost 4 bases, leaving 8 bases of the junction unmatched. The germline V gene encodes CDR1 SQVTM and CDR2 ANQGSEA. The CDR3 spans 14 residues. DNA for the CDR3: TGCAGCGTTGCCGGGACTAGCGCGACAGATGAGCAGTTCTTC. This sequence encodes CSVAGTSATDEQFF.

V gene TRBV28 combines with J gene TRBJ1-2; no definite D call. CDR3 length: 15 residues. Germline V lookup: CDR1 MDHEN, CDR2 SYDVKM. V dropped 3 bases and J dropped 4 bases, with 15 bases sitting between them. The CDR3 DNA is TGTGCCAGCAGTTTTTCGCAAGTGGGAGGCTATGGCTACACCTTC. Its translation is CASSFSQVGGYGYTF.

CDR3 bases: TGTGCCAGCAGTCCCGGGATAATATATGAAAAACTGTTTTTT. It is translated as CASSPGIIYEKLFF. The V and J genes are TRBV6-6 and TRBJ1-4; D remains ambiguous. The V end lost 5 bases, the J end lost 6 bases, and 13 bases lay between the germline ends. The germline gives CDR1 MNHNY, CDR2 SVGAGI (reference sequence). The CDR3 runs 14 residues.

The CDR3 DNA sequence: TGTGCCAGCAGGACAGGGCTCGGCTATGGCTACACCTTC. Translated, it gives CASRTGLGYGYTF. The rearrangement uses TRBV6-5 and TRBJ1-2; the match to TRBD1 covers 7 bases. CDR3 size: 13 residues. The germline V gene has CDR1 MNHEY and CDR2 SVGAGI. After removal of 6 bases from V and 4 bases from J, the junction contained 5 bases not matched to a gene.

The V call is TRBV12-5, the J call TRBJ1-5; D ambiguous. Germline V gives CDR1 LGHNT, CDR2 FRNRAP. V was clipped by 5 bases and J by 6 bases, with 17 bases between them. The CDR3 length is 15 residues. CDR3 loop: CASGEGLSLGQPQHF. In DNA form, the CDR3 reads TGTGCTAGTGGTGAGGGCCTATCTTTGGGTCAGCCCCAGCATTTT.

The chain uses TRBV18 and TRBJ1-5; D remains unclear. The CDR3 spans 16 residues. Germline CDR1 KGHSH, CDR2 LQKENI. The germline V and J ends were trimmed by 4 bases and 7 bases, with 20 bases remaining between them. The CDR3 spells CASSRTNLGPQQPQHF. CDR3 nucleotides: TGTGCCAGCTCACGAACGAATTTGGGCCCACAGCAGCCCCAGCATTTT.

The gene calls are TRBV12-3 or TRBV12-4 and TRBJ1-1; a possible D gene is TRBD1 (6 bases). The CDR3 is 12 residues long. Trimming left V 6 bases short and J 4 bases short, with 9 bases between. The DNA of the CDR3 is TGTGCCAGCAGAATGACAGGCACTGAAGCTTTCTTT. Translation: CASRMTGTEAFF.

The chain couples TRBV3-1 (or the pseudogene TRBV3-2) to TRBJ2-5, with TRBD2 matching 8 bases. J was trimmed by 5 bases and V by 0 bases; bases with no gene match: 14. The CDR3 runs to 18 residues. Per germline, CDR1 LGHDT and CDR2 YNNKEL (reference sequence). The chain's CDR3 is CASSQDRKRESPTETQYF. As DNA, the CDR3 is TGTGCCAGCAGCCAAGATCGGAAGCGGGAGTCCCCCACCGAGACCCAGTACTTC.

V gene TRBV7-9 combines with J gene TRBJ1-6; 9 bases agree with TRBD1. Trimming at V came to 5 bases and at J to 10 bases, leaving 9 bases not matched to a gene. The CDR3 is 15 amino acids. The germline V gene has CDR1 SEHNR and CDR2 FQNEAQ (reference sequence). CDR3 nucleotides: TGTGCCAGCAGCCCTAACACAGGGGGCCTCTCACCCCTCCACTTT. Translated, it gives CASSPNTGGLSPLHF.

The rearrangement uses TRBV2 and TRBJ2-3; a possible D gene is TRBD2 (5 bases). V lost 1 base and J 7 bases, leaving 21 bases between the germline ends. Germline lookup yields CDR1 SNHLY and CDR2 FYNNEI. The length of the CDR3 is 17 residues. This CDR3 reads CASSEVEGALPPYTQYF. The CDR3 DNA reads TGTGCCAGCAGTGAAGTCGAGGGAGCCCTACCTCCCTATACGCAGTATTTT.

V and J are TRBV7-9 and TRBJ1-2; D is ambiguous. Germline CDR1 reads SEHNR; CDR2 reads FQNEAQ (reference sequence). CDR3 length: 11 amino acids. Trimming left V 8 bases short and J 3 bases short, with 7 bases between. Written as DNA, the CDR3 is TGTGCCAGCGGAACGGACTATGGCTACACCTTC. This translates into CASGTDYGYTF. The full variable domain, completed using reference TRBV7-9 and TRBJ1-2, is DTGVSQNPRHKITKRGQNVTFRCDPISEHNRLYWYRQTLGQGPEFLTYFQNEAQLEKSRLLSDRFSAERPKGSFSTLEIQRTEQGDSAMYLCASGTDYGYTFGSGTRLTVV.

This rearrangement joins TRBV2 to TRBJ1-3; TRBD1 matches 7 bases. The V segment lost 5 bases and the J segment 2 bases; nucleotides outside the gene matches: 6. From germline, CDR1 is SNHLY and CDR2 FYNNEI. This CDR3 spans 15 amino acids. The CDR3 protein is CASSTEGAAGNTIYF. CDR3 nucleotide sequence: TGTGCCAGCAGTACCGAGGGGGCAGCTGGAAACACCATATATTTT. Combining the CDR3 with reference TRBV2 and TRBJ1-3 gives the whole variable domain EPEVTQTPSHQVTQMGQEVILRCVPISNHLYFYWYRQILGQKVEFLVSFYNNEISEKSEIFDDQFSVERPDGSNFTLKIRSTKLEDSAMYFCASSTEGAAGNTIYFGEGSWLTVV.

The gene calls are TRBV9 and TRBJ2-2; D is possibly TRBD2 (6 bases). Trimming took 3 bases from V and 7 from J, leaving 16 bases between them. Germline V CDR1 and CDR2: SGDLS, YYNGEE. The CDR3 covers 15 residues. DNA of the CDR3: TGTGCCAGCAGCGCCCAACTAGCAATTGTCGGGGAGCTGTTTTTT. Encoded protein: CASSAQLAIVGELFF.

This sequence joins TRBV27 and TRBJ2-7, with D perhaps TRBD1 (6 bases). Trimming removed 4 bases from V and 6 bases from J, with 13 bases in between. The V gene's germline CDR1 is MNHEY and CDR2 SMNVEV (reference sequence). This CDR3 is built from 13 residues. In DNA form, the CDR3 reads TGTGCCAGCAGTTATTACGGGACAAGCGAGCAGTACTTC. Translated, it gives CASSYYGTSEQYF.

The chain couples TRBV5-6 to TRBJ2-1, with D possibly TRBD2 on 5 matching bases. This CDR3 has 18 residues. The germline V gene encodes CDR1 SGHDT and CDR2 YYEEEE. The germline V and J ends were trimmed by 3 bases and 5 bases, with 24 bases remaining between them. CDR3 residues: CASSSIQASGSGNNEQFF. In DNA, the CDR3 is TGTGCCAGCAGCTCGATTCAAGCTTCGGGAAGCGGAAACAATGAGCAGTTCTTC.

The chain links TRBV4-2 to TRBJ2-5; D uncertain. V dropped 4 bases and J dropped 5 bases, with 17 bases sitting between them. The CDR3 has 15 residues. CDR1 and CDR2 from the germline V gene are LGHNA and YNFKEQ. Written as DNA, the CDR3 is TGTGCCAGCAGCCGGAGCCTGTCCGATCCCGAGACCCAGTACTTC. It yields the protein CASSRSLSDPETQYF.

As for this clone: At one of its ends the junction is not consistent with the germline gene, which may arise from a read error. This chain joins TRBV6-6 and TRBJ1-5, with D unclear. This CDR3 is 12 amino acids long. Germline V CDR1 and CDR2: MNHNY, SVGAGI (reference sequence). Written as DNA, the CDR3 is TGTGCCAGCCGTTATGAGGCCCGGCCCCAGCATTTT. It specifies CASRYEARPQHF.

The chain carries TRBV7-3 and TRBJ2-1, with a possible D match to TRBD2 (5 bases). V was clipped by 3 bases and J by 0 bases, with 9 bases between them. CDR3 length: 15 residues. Germline CDR1 and CDR2: SGHTA and FQGTGA. The DNA for the CDR3 is TGTGCCAGCAGCTTTCAAAGCGGCTCCTACAATGAGCAGTTCTTC. It encodes CASSFQSGSYNEQFF.

The chain combines TRBV24-1 with TRBJ2-7; D possibly corresponds to TRBD2 (5 bases). Looked up from germline, CDR1 is KGHDR and CDR2 is SFDVKD. The germline V and J ends were trimmed by 10 bases and 2 bases, with 29 bases remaining between them. The CDR3 contains 18 residues. The CDR3 region is CATKTQRGRFEGPYEQYF. In DNA, the CDR3 is TGTGCCACTAAGACCCAACGAGGACGGTTTGAGGGCCCCTACGAGCAGTACTTC.

The chain is built from TRBV19 and TRBJ1-2; 7 positions match TRBD1. The germline V gene has CDR1 LNHDA and CDR2 SQIVND (reference sequence). The CDR3 has 12 residues. V was pared by 4 bases and J by 4 bases, with 0 bases of the junction left unmatched. In DNA form, the CDR3 reads TGTGCCAGTAGTAGACAGGGCTATGGCTACACCTTC. Residues: CASSRQGYGYTF.

The V and J genes are TRBV6-5 and TRBJ2-1; 13 bases fit TRBD2. This CDR3 contains 15 residues. Germline V gene data show CDR1 as MNHEY and CDR2 as SVGAGI. After removal of 2 bases from V and 15 bases from J, the junction contained 10 bases not matched to a gene. The CDR3 sequence: CASSYQLAGGLTAFF. In DNA, the CDR3 is TGTGCCAGCAGTTACCAACTAGCGGGAGGGCTGACGGCGTTCTTC.